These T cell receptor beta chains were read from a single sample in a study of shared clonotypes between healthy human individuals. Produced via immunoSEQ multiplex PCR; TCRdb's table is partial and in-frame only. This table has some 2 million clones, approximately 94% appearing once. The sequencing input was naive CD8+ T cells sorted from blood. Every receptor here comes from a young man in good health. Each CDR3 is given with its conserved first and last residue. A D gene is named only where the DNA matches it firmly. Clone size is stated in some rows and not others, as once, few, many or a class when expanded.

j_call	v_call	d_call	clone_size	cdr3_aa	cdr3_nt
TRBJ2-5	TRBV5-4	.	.	CASSFRDTQETQYF	TGTGCCAGCAGCTTCCGGGACACTCAAGAGACCCAGTACTTC
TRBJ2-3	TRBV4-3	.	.	CASSQDSGSSFTDTQYF	TGCGCCAGCAGCCAAGACTCTGGTTCTAGCTTCACAGATACGCAGTATTTT
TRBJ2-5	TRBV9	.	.	CASSGADQETQYF	TGTGCCAGCAGCGGGGCAGACCAAGAGACCCAGTACTTC
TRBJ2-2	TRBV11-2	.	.	CASSLVRVTGELFF	TGTGCCAGCAGCTTAGTTCGAGTAACCGGGGAGCTGTTTTTT
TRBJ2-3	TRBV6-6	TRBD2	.	CASSYLAGGSTDTQYF	TGTGCCAGCAGTTACTTGGCGGGAGGCAGCACAGATACGCAGTATTTT
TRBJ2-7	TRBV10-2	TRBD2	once	CASSAGGYHEQYF	TGCGCCAGCAGTGCCGGGGGGTACCACGAGCAGTACTTC
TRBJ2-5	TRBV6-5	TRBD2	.	CASSSLGGVQETQYF	TGTGCCAGCAGCTCCCTTGGGGGGGTCCAAGAGACCCAGTACTTC
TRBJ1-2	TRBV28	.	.	CASSLGGEGAAYGYTF	TGTGCCAGCAGTTTGGGCGGAGAGGGAGCAGCCTATGGCTACACCTTC
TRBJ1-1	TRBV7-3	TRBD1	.	CASSSTGPNTEAFF	TGTGCCAGCAGCTCGACAGGGCCGAACACTGAAGCTTTCTTT
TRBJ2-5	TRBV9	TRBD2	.	CASSADGGAQETQYF	TGTGCCAGCAGCGCCGACGGGGGGGCTCAGGAGACCCAGTACTTC
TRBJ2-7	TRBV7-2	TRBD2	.	CASSLVLYGRGEQYF	TGTGCCAGCAGCTTAGTCTTGTATGGGAGGGGCGAGCAGTACTTC
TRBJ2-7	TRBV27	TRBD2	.	CASSWRTSGVGEQYF	TGTGCCAGCAGCTGGCGGACTAGCGGGGTAGGCGAGCAGTACTTC
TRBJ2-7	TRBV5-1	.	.	CASSLAGSNEQYF	TGCGCCAGCAGCTTGGCCGGCAGTAACGAGCAGTACTTC
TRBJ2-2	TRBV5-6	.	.	CASSLYSGELFF	TGTGCCAGCAGCTTGTATTCCGGGGAGCTGTTTTTT
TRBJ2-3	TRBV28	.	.	CASTKGGLSTDTQYF	TGTGCCAGCACCAAGGGGGGACTTAGCACAGATACGCAGTATTTT
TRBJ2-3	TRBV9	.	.	CASSARDPTDTQYF	TGTGCCAGCAGCGCCCGGGACCCCACAGATACGCAGTATTTT
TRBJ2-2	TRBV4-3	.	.	CASSQDGTGELFF	TGCGCCAGCAGCCAAGATGGGACCGGGGAGCTGTTTTTT
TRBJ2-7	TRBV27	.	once	CASSGQGGSYEQYF	TGTGCCAGTTCCGGGCAGGGAGGAAGCTACGAGCAGTACTTC
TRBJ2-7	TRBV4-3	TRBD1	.	CASSQGTGFSSYEQYF	TGCGCCAGCAGCCAGGGGACAGGGTTTTCCTCCTACGAGCAGTACTTC
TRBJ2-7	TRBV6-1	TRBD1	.	CASRDRDRSYEQYF	TGTGCCAGCAGGGACAGGGACAGGAGTTACGAGCAGTACTTC
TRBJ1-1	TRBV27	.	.	CASSLGGGRTEAFF	TGTGCCAGCAGTTTAGGCGGGGGGCGGACTGAAGCTTTCTTT
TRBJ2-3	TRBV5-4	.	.	CASSLATDTQYF	TGTGCCAGCAGCTTGGCGACAGATACGCAGTATTTT